Listed here are 18 T cell receptor beta chains from one sample, sequenced in a study of cytomegalovirus exposure and HLA in healthy donors (dated by TCRdb to about 2017). Library method: the immunoSEQ multiplex PCR assay. For the multiplex PCR, a mixture combining 60 forward primers for TCR Vbeta segments and 13 reverse primers for TCR Jbeta segments was used. TCRdb provides this immuneACCESS table in a form limited to in-frame rearrangements. Some clones are lacking; in checked studies, under half of them reflect an unresolved V gene, and why the rest are absent is not known. The sample table holds roughly 180,000 clones, of which 77% were seen once. Around 3.4% of the sample is held by the ten biggest clonotypes. Material for sequencing was PBMCs. The receptor source for this set is a woman aged 55-69 years in good health and CMV-seropositive.

The chain employs TRBV27 and TRBJ2-1, with 7 nucleotides matching TRBD2. Germline CDR1 reads MNHEY; CDR2 reads SMNVEV (reference sequence). V gave up 5 bases and J gave up 14 bases; unmatched junction bases: 9. The CDR3 is 12 residues long. The CDR3 nucleotides read TGTGCCAGCAGTACCGGACTAGGCGGGAAGTTCTTC. The encoded protein is CASSTGLGGKFF.

The J gene is TRBJ2-5, the V gene TRBV7-8; 9 bases are a match to TRBD1. CDR1 and CDR2 (germline): SGHVS, FQNEAQ. CDR3 size: 14 residues. Trimming removed 5 bases from V and 5 bases from J; junction bases left unmatched: 6. This CDR3 reads CASSPRDREETQYF. The CDR3 nucleotides are TGTGCCAGCAGCCCTCGGGACAGGGAGGAGACCCAGTACTTC.

V usage is TRBV9 and J usage is TRBJ1-3, with TRBD1 matching over 9 bases. In germline, CDR1 is SGDLS, CDR2 YYNGEE. CDR3 length: 17 amino acids. Trimming removed 4 bases from V and 3 bases from J; junction bases left unmatched: 11. CDR3 sequence reads: CASSPTGGQGYGNTIYF. The CDR3 DNA follows: TGTGCCAGCAGCCCTACAGGGGGACAGGGATATGGAAACACCATATATTTT.

V and J are TRBV2 and TRBJ2-3; D might be TRBD1 (5 bases). Germline V gene sequence: CDR1 SNHLY, CDR2 FYNNEI. This CDR3 contains 15 residues. Trimming stripped 7 bases from V and 1 base from J, with 15 bases between. CDR3 region: CASIPGLTRTDTQYF. The CDR3 nucleotides read TGTGCCAGCATCCCAGGGCTGACTCGCACAGATACGCAGTATTTT.

This clone was seen a few times. The chain uses TRBV10-1 and TRBJ2-5; 10 bases map to TRBD1. V gave up 6 bases and J gave up 5 bases; unmatched junction bases: 21. Per the germline V gene, CDR1 is WNHNN and CDR2 is SYGVQD (reference sequence). The CDR3 is 19 amino acids. The CDR3 loop reads CASSPSGQGTQDFTETQYF. CDR3 DNA sequence: TGCGCCAGCAGCCCTTCGGGACAGGGGACCCAAGATTTCACGGAGACCCAGTACTTC.

This clone was found a few times. The chain links TRBV6-1 to TRBJ1-4; D perhaps matches TRBD1 (5 bases). There are 15 residues in the CDR3. Trimming cost V 2 bases and J 6 bases, with 13 bases left between them. Germline V gene data show CDR1 as MNHNS and CDR2 as SASEGT. DNA of the CDR3: TGTGCCAGCAGTGAATTGCAGGGTTGGGATGAAAAACTGTTTTTT. It yields the protein CASSELQGWDEKLFF.

V usage is TRBV14 and J usage is TRBJ2-7, with 10 bases aligning to TRBD1. The germline gives CDR1 SGHDN, CDR2 FVKESK. The CDR3 is made up of 16 amino acids. Trimming removed 4 bases from V and 1 base from J; junction bases left unmatched: 7. In DNA form, the CDR3 reads TGTGCCAGCAGCCGGGACAGGGGATCCCTTTCCTACGAGCAGTACTTC. It is translated as CASSRDRGSLSYEQYF. The whole variable domain, filled in from reference TRBV14 and TRBJ2-7, reads EAGVTQFPSHSVIEKGQTVTLRCDPISGHDNLYWYRRVMGKEIKFLLHFVKESKQDESGMPNNRFLAERTGGTYSTLKVQPAELEDSGVYFCASSRDRGSLSYEQYFGPGTRLTVT.

The chain recombines TRBV10-3 with TRBJ1-6, with D unresolved. CDR1 and CDR2 (germline): ENHRY, SYGVKD. V was cut by 7 bases and J by 6 bases, with 7 bases left in between. The CDR3 loop spans 12 amino acids. In DNA form, the CDR3 reads TGTGCCATCACCGAGGGTAATTCACCCCTCCACTTT. This gives the protein CAITEGNSPLHF.

The table lists this clone with a few counts. V and J are TRBV10-2 and TRBJ2-7, with 8 bases that match TRBD2. The CDR3 covers 14 residues. The germline CDR1 and CDR2 sequences are WSHSY and SAAADI. For the CDR3, the DNA is TGCGCACCCTCTCATCAGCGGGAGTTCAACGAGCAGTACTTC. It encodes CAPSHQREFNEQYF.

The rearrangement links TRBV7-8 to TRBJ2-1; the match to TRBD1 covers 7 bases. Germline V gives CDR1 SGHVS, CDR2 FQNEAQ. CDR3 length equals 15 residues. The J segment lost 5 bases and the V segment lost 5 bases, leaving 9 bases of the junction unmatched. The CDR3 bases are TGTGCCAGCAGCCAGAGTCCGGGACAGAACAATGAGCAGTTCTTC. Its translation is CASSQSPGQNNEQFF. The full variable domain, completed using reference TRBV7-8 and TRBJ2-1, is GAGVSQSPRYKVAKRGQDVALRCDPISGHVSLFWYQQALGQGPEFLTYFQNEAQLDKSGLPSDRFFAERPEGSVSTLKIQRTQQEDSAVYLCASSQSPGQNNEQFFGPGTRLTVL.

This clone was seen only once. V is TRBV28 and J is TRBJ2-5, with TRBD1 matching 12 bases. The CDR3 contains 15 residues. With V trimmed by 5 bases and J by 1 base, 2 bases remained unmatched. Germline values: CDR1 MDHEN, CDR2 SYDVKM. The DNA of the CDR3 is TGTGCCAGCAGTGGGACAGGGGGCCGCCAAGAGACCCAGTACTTC. It specifies CASSGTGGRQETQYF.

This chain uses TRBV19 with TRBJ2-5; 9 bases align to TRBD1. J lost 4 bases, V lost 5 bases, and 5 bases had no gene match. The V gene's germline CDR1 is LNHDA and CDR2 SQIVND (reference sequence). CDR3 length: 14 residues. CDR3 sequence: CASSAGTGRETQYF. The CDR3 coding sequence is TGTGCCAGTAGTGCGGGGACAGGGAGAGAGACCCAGTACTTC.

The chain employs TRBV5-4 and TRBJ2-7; D might be TRBD2 (6 bases). Looked up from germline, CDR1 is SGHNT and CDR2 is YYREEE (reference sequence). V was cut by 4 bases and J by 3 bases, with 14 bases left in between. CDR3 length: 14 amino acids. CDR3: CASSRGSEGYEQYF. The CDR3 bases are TGTGCCAGCAGCCGCGGGTCGGAGGGCTACGAGCAGTACTTC.

The V gene is TRBV7-8, the J gene TRBJ2-1; 9 bases align to TRBD2. Germline V gives CDR1 SGHVS, CDR2 FQNEAQ. The CDR3 runs 17 residues. The trim removed 2 bases at V and 7 bases at J, leaving 12 bases unmatched. The CDR3 region is CASSLYSGSLRVNEQFF. The CDR3 nucleotides read TGTGCCAGCAGCTTATATAGCGGGAGCCTTCGGGTGAATGAGCAGTTCTTC. Looking up the rest from reference TRBV7-8 and TRBJ2-1 gives the full variable domain: GAGVSQSPRYKVAKRGQDVALRCDPISGHVSLFWYQQALGQGPEFLTYFQNEAQLDKSGLPSDRFFAERPEGSVSTLKIQRTQQEDSAVYLCASSLYSGSLRVNEQFFGPGTRLTVL.

This clone was counted only a few times. The chain links TRBV28 to TRBJ1-6; a possible D gene is TRBD1 (6 bases). CDR1 is MDHEN, CDR2 SYDVKM, per germline. Trimming pared 4 bases from V and 6 bases from J, leaving 10 bases between. CDR3 size: 14 residues. This chain's CDR3 is CASSYGQPNSPLHF. Written as DNA, the CDR3 is TGTGCCAGCAGTTACGGACAGCCTAATTCACCCCTCCACTTT.

This CDR3 is CASSESFPGTSGEETQYF. In DNA form, the CDR3 reads TGTGCCAGCAGTGAAAGCTTCCCCGGGACTAGCGGTGAAGAGACCCAGTACTTC. The chain links TRBV2 to TRBJ2-5; 11 positions agree with TRBD2. Per the germline V gene, CDR1 is SNHLY and CDR2 is FYNNEI. The CDR3 contains 18 residues. Germline trimming cut 2 bases from V and 3 bases from J; bases unmatched to any gene: 11. Based on the CDR3 plus reference TRBV2 and TRBJ2-5, the full variable domain is EPEVTQTPSHQVTQMGQEVILRCVPISNHLYFYWYRQILGQKVEFLVSFYNNEISEKSEIFDDQFSVERPDGSNFTLKIRSTKLEDSAMYFCASSESFPGTSGEETQYFGPGTRLLVL.

The chain is built from TRBV5-4 and TRBJ1-4, with D perhaps TRBD1 (5 bases). Between the trimmed V and J ends, which lost 4 bases and 4 bases, there was a span of 14 bases. CDR1 and CDR2 (germline): SGHNT, YYREEE (reference sequence). The CDR3 covers 15 residues. The CDR3 DNA reads TGTGCCAGCAGCCCCGCGGGGGTACTTAATGAAAAACTGTTTTTT. Residues: CASSPAGVLNEKLFF.

The sample holds a few counts of this clone. The chain joins TRBV19 to TRBJ1-5; no clear D. V gave up 1 base and J gave up 0 bases, with 7 bases separating them. The CDR3 extends over 15 amino acids. CDR1 is LNHDA and CDR2 is SQIVND in the germline V gene (reference sequence). The CDR3, as DNA: TGTGCCAGTAGTATAGCCCAGAATAGCAATCAGCCCCAGCATTTT. It encodes CASSIAQNSNQPQHF. The entire variable domain, with the rest obtained from reference TRBV19 and TRBJ1-5, is as follows: DGGITQSPKYLFRKEGQNVTLSCEQNLNHDAMYWYRQDPGQGLRLIYYSQIVNDFQKGDIAEGYSVSREKKESFPLTVTSAQKNPTAFYLCASSIAQNSNQPQHFGDGTRLSIL.